These 25 T cell receptor beta chains share one sample of origin, sequenced in a study of blood T cells in healthy people across ages. Next came a second PCR, run for roughly 6 to 11 cycles, which used a sample-barcoded 5' primer along with a J-beta primer mix. From the 5' RACE reads, TCRdb called clonotypes with MiXCR, one entry per CDR3 protein. Counted here are 850,000 to 1,000,000 distinct CDR3 sequences, about 51% occurring once; the ten biggest clones make up 20% to 25%. Sample: blood. The origin of the receptors is a woman aged 55-69 years in good health.

This clonotype has more than one count but fewer than ten. The rearrangement joins TRBV5-1 to TRBJ2-1; 8 bases fit TRBD2. This CDR3 comprises 15 residues. V dropped 3 bases and J dropped 3; count of bases not matched to a gene: 5. Germline V gene data show CDR1 as SGHRS and CDR2 as YFSETQ. The CDR3 reads CASSWTGTSYNEQFF. Here the CDR3 DNA reads TGCGCCAGCAGCTGGACCGGGACTAGCTACAATGAGCAGTTCTTC.

This clonotype was seen a handful of times. The chain joins TRBV28 to TRBJ2-4, with 7 bases that match TRBD1. Germline V gene data show CDR1 as MDHEN and CDR2 as SYDVKM. This CDR3 is 19 amino acids long. J gave up 0 bases and V 6 bases, and 17 bases lay outside the gene matches. This CDR3 reads CASSNSGQFFALAKNIQYF. CDR3 bases: TGTGCCAGCAGCAACTCGGGACAGTTTTTTGCACTAGCCAAAAACATTCAGTACTTC.

DNA of the CDR3: TGTGTCGGCAGCCCATTTAAGAGCACAGATACGCAGTATTTT. It yields the protein CVGSPFKSTDTQYF. The chain couples TRBV7-3 to TRBJ2-3, with no clear D. The germline V gene encodes CDR1 SGHTA and CDR2 FQGTGA. CDR3 length: 14 residues.

This clonotype was counted between two and nine times. V and J are TRBV29-1 and TRBJ2-1, with 12 nucleotides matching TRBD2. Germline V lookup: CDR1 SQVTM, CDR2 ANQGSEA. CDR3 length: 15 residues. With 6 bases clipped from V and 6 bases from J, the junction kept 9 bases outside the gene matches. CDR3 region: CSVKGLAGSFNEQFF. The CDR3 DNA sequence: TGCAGCGTCAAAGGACTAGCGGGATCGTTCAATGAGCAGTTCTTC.

The rearrangement uses TRBV6-2 or TRBV6-3 and TRBJ2-1; the match to TRBD1 covers 7 bases. With 6 bases clipped from V and 12 bases from J, the junction kept 8 bases outside the gene matches. Per germline, CDR1 MNHEY and CDR2 SVGEGT. This CDR3 has 12 residues. CDR3: CASSHTGDLQFF. The CDR3 DNA follows: TGTGCCAGCAGCCACACAGGGGATTTGCAGTTCTTC.

This chain connects TRBV29-1 to TRBJ2-1; 8 nucleotides agree with TRBD1. Germline V lookup: CDR1 SQVTM, CDR2 ANQGSEA. Trimming cost V 6 bases and J 5 bases; bases outside gene matches: 6. This CDR3 is 13 amino acids long. CDR3 nucleotides: TGCAGCGTCTGGACAGGGACGGACAATGAGCAGTTCTTC. Translation gives CSVWTGTDNEQFF.

CDR3: CASSNTGGASNQPQHF. The CDR3 DNA follows: TGTGCCAGCAGCAATACAGGGGGCGCAAGCAATCAGCCCCAGCATTTT. The chain carries TRBV7-2 and TRBJ1-5; TRBD1 agrees at 9 bases. V dropped 5 bases and J dropped 1; count of bases not matched to a gene: 6. The CDR3 totals 16 residues. Germline V gives CDR1 SGHTA, CDR2 FQGNSA.

This clonotype was found a few times. The chain couples TRBV11-1 to TRBJ2-6; D might be TRBD1 (6 bases). In germline, CDR1 is SGHAT, CDR2 FQDESV (reference sequence). V dropped 1 base and J dropped 4 bases, with 11 bases sitting between them. The CDR3 is made up of 16 amino acids. The CDR3 bases are TGTGCCAGCAGCTTAGACAGGGTTAACGGGGCCAACGTCCTGACTTTC. It yields the protein CASSLDRVNGANVLTF.

This clonotype occurred a few times. The gene calls are TRBV27 and TRBJ2-7, with D perhaps TRBD2 (5 bases). The V end lost 5 bases, the J end lost 3 bases, and 11 bases lay between the germline ends. The CDR3 is 13 amino acids. The germline gives CDR1 MNHEY, CDR2 SMNVEV (reference sequence). The CDR3: CASSHGKNYEQYF. CDR3 DNA sequence: TGTGCCAGCAGTCACGGGAAAAACTACGAGCAGTACTTC.

This clonotype was counted between two and nine times. The chain employs TRBV7-3 and TRBJ1-2, with D uncertain. Deletions cut 6 bases from V and 8 bases from J, with 19 bases between. The CDR3 loop spans 14 amino acids. CDR1 and CDR2 (germline): SGHTA, FQGTGA. The CDR3 region is CASSRTSPKEGYTF. The CDR3 nucleotides are TGTGCCAGCAGTCGGACTTCGCCAAAGGAAGGCTACACCTTC. Full variable domain (outside the CDR3, taken from reference TRBV7-3 and TRBJ1-2): GAGVSQTPSNKVTEKGKYVELRCDPISGHTALYWYRQSLGQGPEFLIYFQGTGAADDSGLPNDRFFAVRPEGSVSTLKIQRTERGDSAVYLCASSRTSPKEGYTFGSGTRLTVV.

This clonotype was recorded once. V gene TRBV6-5 combines with J gene TRBJ2-1, with 7 nucleotides matching TRBD1. CDR1 is MNHEY and CDR2 is SVGAGI in the germline V gene. The CDR3 runs to 15 residues. V dropped 5 bases and J dropped 10; count of bases not matched to a gene: 14. CDR3 sequence reads: CASSRTGVISYEQFF. In DNA, the CDR3 is TGTGCCAGCAGTAGGACAGGCGTGATATCCTACGAGCAGTTCTTC.

Concerning this clonotype: Relative to the germline gene, one junction end is altered; a read error may explain this. The V and J genes are TRBV18 and TRBJ2-3; 7 bases map to TRBD2. Germline V lookup: CDR1 KGHSH, CDR2 LQKENI. The CDR3 is 15 residues long. The CDR3 region is CASSPRGGSADMQYF. The CDR3 DNA sequence: TGTGCCAGCTCACCAAGGGGCGGGAGTGCAGATATGCAGTATTTT.

The V and J genes are TRBV19 and TRBJ1-2; TRBD1 aligns across 9 bases. The germline gives CDR1 LNHDA, CDR2 SQIVND (reference sequence). The V gene end was trimmed by 4 bases and the J gene end by 3 bases; junction bases not matched to a gene: 6. This CDR3 comprises 15 residues. In nucleotides, the CDR3 is TGTGCCAGTAGTAAGCCCGGGACAGGGTACTATGGCTACACCTTC. It is translated as CASSKPGTGYYGYTF. Filled out from reference TRBV19 and TRBJ1-2, the complete variable domain reads DGGITQSPKYLFRKEGQNVTLSCEQNLNHDAMYWYRQDPGQGLRLIYYSQIVNDFQKGDIAEGYSVSREKKESFPLTVTSAQKNPTAFYLCASSKPGTGYYGYTFGSGTRLTVV.

This clonotype was found a few times. V and J are TRBV20-1 and TRBJ2-5; 9 bases are shared with TRBD2. CDR1 and CDR2 (germline): DFQATT, SNEGSKA (reference sequence). Trimming at V came to 6 bases and at J to 4 bases, leaving 18 bases not matched to a gene. This CDR3 region has 17 residues. CDR3 region: CSASGKSSGSRGETQYF. Written as DNA, the CDR3 is TGCAGTGCCTCCGGAAAGAGTAGCGGGAGCCGGGGAGAGACCCAGTACTTC.

The sample holds a few counts of this clonotype. The V and J genes are TRBV4-1 and TRBJ2-7; D gene ambiguous. CDR1 MGHRA and CDR2 YSYEKL come from the germline V gene. V was cut by 3 bases and J by 0 bases, with 9 bases left in between. The CDR3 length is 14 residues. CDR3 region: CASSHTPTSYEQYF. CDR3 DNA sequence: TGCGCCAGCAGCCACACTCCTACCTCCTACGAGCAGTACTTC.

The chain joins TRBV12-3 or TRBV12-4 to TRBJ2-5; the match to TRBD2 covers 7 bases. V shed 6 bases and J 11 bases; nucleotides not matched to a gene: 15. The CDR3 spans 14 residues. CDR3 nucleotide sequence: TGTGCCAGCAGAGGGCGGGAGAACGACAATGAGCAGTACTTC. It encodes CASRGRENDNEQYF.

This sequence joins TRBV7-6 and TRBJ2-1; D unclear. The CDR3 length is 14 residues. With 1 base removed from V and 8 bases from J, the gap between germline ends came to 12 bases. Germline V gene sequence: CDR1 SGHVS, CDR2 FNYEAQ. The CDR3 loop is CASSLVDSLDEQFF. In DNA form, the CDR3 reads TGTGCCAGCAGCTTAGTCGATTCTCTTGATGAGCAGTTCTTC.

The CDR3 region is CATSEDTRYGYTF. The CDR3 coding sequence is TGTGCCACCAGTGAAGACACTCGCTATGGCTACACCTTC. V is TRBV24-1 and J is TRBJ1-2; D call uncertain. V lost 4 bases, J lost 4 bases, and 9 bases lay in between. Germline-derived CDR1 and CDR2 are KGHDR and SFDVKD. CDR3 length: 13 amino acids.

In this sample, this clonotype turned up once. This sequence joins TRBV15 and TRBJ2-5; 7 nucleotides match TRBD2. Germline-derived CDR1 and CDR2 are LNHNV and YYDKDF (reference sequence). Losses at the gene ends were 5 bases for V and 10 bases for J; bases not matched to a gene: 16. This CDR3 has 15 residues. The CDR3 DNA is TGTGCCACCAGCTCCAGATGGGGGGGAGGGCCTGACCAGTACTTC. Translating it yields CATSSRWGGGPDQYF.

The V gene is TRBV28, the J gene TRBJ2-6, with D hard to call. CDR3 length: 15 amino acids. Germline values: CDR1 MDHEN, CDR2 SYDVKM. Trimming took off 6 bases at V and 1 base at J, with 10 bases between the two ends. CDR3 amino acids: CASSYDWSGANVLTF. The CDR3 bases are TGTGCCAGCAGCTATGATTGGTCTGGGGCCAACGTCCTGACTTTC.

The CDR3 spells CSAVTTEAFF. The CDR3 nucleotides are TGCAGTGCCGTAACCACTGAAGCTTTCTTT. This sequence joins TRBV20-1 and TRBJ1-1; D is undetermined. Germline assignment: CDR1 DFQATT and CDR2 SNEGSKA (reference sequence). The CDR3 has 10 residues. The V gene lost 6 bases and the J gene lost 4 bases, with 6 bases spanning the gap.

CDR3 amino acids: CACHSGGRGDTQYF. DNA for the CDR3: TGTGCCTGCCATTCGGGAGGCCGTGGCGATACGCAGTATTTT. The V gene is TRBV3-1, the J gene TRBJ2-3; TRBD2 aligns across 7 bases. The ends lost 11 bases at V and 6 bases at J; junction bases unmatched: 14. The CDR3 is 14 residues long. Germline-derived CDR1 and CDR2 are LGHDT and YNNKEL (reference sequence).

This clonotype was counted once. The chain joins TRBV20-1 to TRBJ2-6, with D hard to call. The CDR3 covers 14 residues. CDR1 and CDR2 from the germline V gene are DFQATT and SNEGSKA (reference sequence). With 3 bases removed from V and 3 bases from J, the gap between germline ends came to 9 bases. CDR3 region: CSASLADGANVLTF. The DNA for the CDR3 is TGCAGTGCTAGCCTGGCGGATGGGGCCAACGTCCTGACTTTC.

The gene calls are TRBV6-4 and TRBJ2-4, with unresolved D. The end of the DNA is better explained by TRBJ2-5, so the J call may be wrong. CDR1 is MRHNA and CDR2 is SNTAGT in the germline V gene. The CDR3 covers 18 residues. The CDR3 nucleotides read TGTGCCAGCAGTGACGACTCTTCTTTATTTTGGCAACAAGAGACCCAGTACTTC. It is translated as CASSDDSSLFWQQETQYF.

This clonotype was seen a few times. The rearrangement uses TRBV5-1 and TRBJ2-4; 7 nucleotides match TRBD2. The V segment lost 0 bases and the J segment 13 bases; nucleotides outside the gene matches: 13. This CDR3 is 15 amino acids long. Germline CDR1 and CDR2: SGHRS and YFSETQ. CDR3 in amino acids: CASSLDTTAGRRQYF. CDR3 in DNA: TGCGCCAGCAGCTTGGATACTACAGCGGGACGTCGGCAGTACTTC.